These 26 T cell receptor beta chains were sequenced from one sample in a study of blood T cell repertoires in COVID-19. Profiling relied on immunoSEQ multiplex PCR, and the TCRdb table lists in-frame clones only, not all of them. In the table there are 200,000 to 250,000 clones, roughly 80% of which are singletons. Sequencing used peripheral blood. The receptors shown here come from a human donor in a cohort sampled during active COVID-19.

This clone was counted at least ten times. The V call is TRBV27, the J call TRBJ1-1; the D gene is possibly TRBD1 (5 bases). V was shortened by 6 bases and J by 6 bases, with 14 bases between the two germline ends. CDR3 size: 13 residues. The germline V gene has CDR1 MNHEY and CDR2 SMNVEV (reference sequence). CDR3 region: CASSSGGGPEAFF. The CDR3 nucleotides read TGTGCCAGCAGCTCCGGGGGAGGGCCTGAAGCTTTCTTT.

This chain joins TRBV10-1 and TRBJ2-7; TRBD2 matches 11 bases. This CDR3 has 15 amino acids. Per germline, CDR1 WNHNN and CDR2 SYGVQD (reference sequence). The V segment lost 5 bases and the J segment 5 bases; nucleotides outside the gene matches: 8. CDR3 sequence (DNA): TGCGCCAGCAGTAGAGTTAGCGGGAGGGGCAACGAGCAGTACTTC. Translation: CASSRVSGRGNEQYF.

The rearrangement uses TRBV5-1 and TRBJ2-7; D is unresolved. Germline V CDR1 and CDR2: SGHRS, YFSETQ. V lost 2 bases and J 2 bases, leaving 14 bases between the germline ends. This CDR3 is 15 amino acids long. CDR3: CASSFLAVAPYEQYF. CDR3 in DNA: TGCGCCAGCAGCTTCCTCGCGGTCGCCCCCTACGAGCAGTACTTC.

The V gene is TRBV18, the J gene TRBJ2-7; the D gene is possibly TRBD2 (7 bases). Germline-derived CDR1 and CDR2 are KGHSH and LQKENI. This CDR3 has 14 residues. V lost 3 bases and J 3 bases, leaving 12 bases between the germline ends. In DNA, the CDR3 is TGTGCCAGCTCACCTGGGAGGGGGGGCTACGAGCAGTACTTC. Translation gives CASSPGRGGYEQYF.

The chain combines TRBV4-3 with TRBJ1-1; D unresolved. CDR3 length: 15 residues. The germline V and J ends were trimmed by 1 base and 0 bases, with 9 bases remaining between them. Germline CDR1 LGHNA, CDR2 YSLEER. CDR3 sequence: CASSQVRNMNTEAFF. Written as DNA, the CDR3 is TGCGCCAGCAGCCAAGTCAGGAACATGAACACTGAAGCTTTCTTT.

This rearrangement joins TRBV18 to TRBJ2-7, with D possibly TRBD2 on 5 matching bases. V shed 2 bases and J shed 7 bases, with 9 bases lying between them. The CDR3 length is 12 residues. Germline CDR1 KGHSH, CDR2 LQKENI. This CDR3 reads CASSPGSGEQYF. In DNA, the CDR3 is TGTGCCAGCTCACCAGGATCGGGGGAGCAGTACTTC.

The chain links TRBV7-8 to TRBJ2-7; 11 nucleotides match TRBD1. CDR3 length: 14 residues. Germline V lookup: CDR1 SGHVS, CDR2 FQNEAQ. Trimming at V came to 7 bases and at J to 3 bases, leaving 5 bases not matched to a gene. CDR3 in DNA: TGTGCCAGCATCCCCGGGACAGGGGGCTACGAGCAGTACTTC. Translated, it gives CASIPGTGGYEQYF.

The chain joins TRBV4-1 to TRBJ2-7, with TRBD2 identical over 7 bases. Trimming at V came to 1 base and at J to 5 bases, leaving 11 bases not matched to a gene. The CDR3 is 16 amino acids. Germline V lookup: CDR1 MGHRA, CDR2 YSYEKL. The CDR3 bases are TGCGCCAGCAGCCAAGGAGGGACGGGAGGTCGGCACGAGCAGTACTTC. This encodes CASSQGGTGGRHEQYF.

J is TRBJ2-7 and V is TRBV13, with 12 positions matching TRBD1. Germline CDR1 PRHDT, CDR2 FYEKMQ (reference sequence). The CDR3 covers 15 residues. V lost 5 bases to trimming and J lost 2 bases; unmatched junction nucleotides: 4. The CDR3 DNA reads TGTGCCAGCAGCGGGGACAGGGGGCAAACCTACGAGCAGTACTTC. Translation: CASSGDRGQTYEQYF.

V gene TRBV6-6 combines with J gene TRBJ2-7; 7 nucleotides align to TRBD1. The V segment lost 5 bases and the J segment 3 bases; nucleotides outside the gene matches: 7. The CDR3 covers 14 residues. Germline CDR1 is MNHNY and CDR2 is SVGAGI (reference sequence). CDR3 sequence (DNA): TGTGCCAGCAGTCGACAGGGTAGAGGCTACGAGCAGTACTTC. This translates into CASSRQGRGYEQYF.

The chain links TRBV12-3 or TRBV12-4 to TRBJ2-2; D may be TRBD1 (6 bases). Trimming stripped 5 bases from V and 5 bases from J, with 9 bases between. This CDR3 has 13 residues. The CDR3 sequence: CASSPQGTGELFF. The CDR3 nucleotides are TGTGCCAGCAGTCCACAGGGTACCGGGGAGCTGTTTTTT.

This chain links TRBV6-6 with TRBJ1-1, with D hard to call. Germline lookup yields CDR1 MNHNY and CDR2 SVGAGI (reference sequence). The CDR3 length is 14 residues. V was clipped by 6 bases and J by 4 bases, with 15 bases between them. CDR3 DNA sequence: TGTGCCAGCAGACCCGGGAGGGAGGGCACTGAAGCTTTCTTT. Amino acids: CASRPGREGTEAFF.

This clone was counted ten times or more. This chain connects TRBV27 to TRBJ2-5, with D possibly matching TRBD1 (6 bases). The V and J ends lost 5 bases and 5 bases respectively, with 15 bases between them. This CDR3 is 14 amino acids long. CDR1 and CDR2 (germline): MNHEY, SMNVEV (reference sequence). In DNA form, the CDR3 reads TGTGCCAGCAGTCCTCGACAGGCCGGGGAGACCCAGTACTTC. This codes for CASSPRQAGETQYF.

This sequence joins TRBV28 and TRBJ1-2; D not resolved. Trimming took 7 bases from V and 8 from J, leaving 17 bases between them. Germline V lookup: CDR1 MDHEN, CDR2 SYDVKM. The CDR3 totals 13 residues. The CDR3 bases are TGTGCCAGCACTCCCCGGGAACGAGGGGGCTACACCTTC. Protein: CASTPRERGGYTF.

The rearrangement uses TRBV6-2 or TRBV6-3 and TRBJ2-7; tentatively, D is TRBD2 (6 bases). CDR1 MNHEY and CDR2 SVGEGT come from the germline V gene. CDR3 length: 11 residues. V dropped 5 bases and J dropped 5 bases, with 7 bases sitting between them. The CDR3 DNA follows: TGTGCCAGCAGTAGGAGGGACGAGCAGTACTTC. Translated: CASSRRDEQYF.

This clone was found once. The chain recombines TRBV28 with TRBJ1-2, with D unresolved. V lost 7 bases to trimming and J lost 8 bases, with 20 bases between them. The CDR3 length is 14 residues. Germline CDR1 and CDR2: MDHEN and SYDVKM. CDR3 loop: CASIPTYLGRGYTF. CDR3 DNA sequence: TGTGCCAGCATACCCACCTACCTCGGGAGGGGCTACACCTTC.

The chain joins TRBV19 to TRBJ2-3, with 10 nucleotides matching TRBD2. The CDR3 is 15 residues long. V was pared by 5 bases and J by 6 bases, with 8 bases of the junction left unmatched. CDR1 and CDR2 (germline): LNHDA, SQIVND (reference sequence). The CDR3 DNA reads as TGTGCCAGTAGTTCTCTACTAGCGGGGAGGGATACGCAGTATTTT. Translated, it gives CASSSLLAGRDTQYF.

This clone appeared a few times. This chain links TRBV13 with TRBJ2-5, with TRBD2 matching 7 bases. The length of the CDR3 is 12 residues. V trimming: 1 base; J trimming: 7 bases; junction bases outside the gene matches: 0. Germline V gene lookup returns CDR1 PRHDT and CDR2 FYEKMQ (reference sequence). The chain's CDR3 is CASSLERGTQYF. The CDR3 DNA reads TGTGCCAGCAGCTTAGAGCGGGGGACCCAGTACTTC.

This rearrangement joins TRBV10-3 to TRBJ2-7, with TRBD2 matching over 8 bases. Looked up from germline, CDR1 is ENHRY and CDR2 is SYGVKD. Trimming took 0 bases from V and 7 from J; bases not matched to a gene: 11. The CDR3 spans 16 residues. The CDR3 loop reads CAISESSGSQGEEQYF. The CDR3 nucleotides are TGTGCCATCAGTGAGTCGAGCGGGAGCCAAGGTGAGGAGCAGTACTTC.

The chain is built from TRBV14 and TRBJ2-7, with a tentative D call TRBD1 (5 bases). The CDR3 runs to 14 residues. In germline, CDR1 is SGHDN, CDR2 FVKESK. The V end was cut by 3 bases, the J end by 1 base, with 10 bases between. This chain's CDR3 is CASSQWGASYEQYF. As DNA, the CDR3 is TGTGCCAGCAGCCAGTGGGGCGCATCCTACGAGCAGTACTTC.

This clone was counted only a few times. The chain combines TRBV11-3 with TRBJ2-7, with TRBD1 as a possible D gene (6 bases). The CDR3 sequence is 14 residues long. CDR1 and CDR2 from the germline V gene are SGHNT and YENEEA. The V gene lost 4 bases and the J gene lost 3 bases, with 13 bases spanning the gap. This chain's CDR3 is CASSYSGHSYEQYF. CDR3 in DNA: TGTGCCAGCAGCTATTCGGGACACAGCTACGAGCAGTACTTC.

This chain uses TRBV5-6 with TRBJ2-1; 7 nucleotides agree with TRBD2. The V gene end was trimmed by 0 bases and the J gene end by 6 bases; junction bases not matched to a gene: 3. Germline lookup yields CDR1 SGHDT and CDR2 YYEEEE. The CDR3 contains 14 residues. CDR3: CASSLVGGSNEQFF. The CDR3 bases are TGTGCCAGCAGCTTGGTGGGCGGGAGCAATGAGCAGTTCTTC.

The chain combines TRBV7-2 with TRBJ2-5, with TRBD2 matching 7 bases. V lost 5 bases to trimming and J lost 5 bases; unmatched junction nucleotides: 11. The germline CDR1 and CDR2 sequences are SGHTA and FQGNSA. The CDR3 loop spans 15 amino acids. CDR3 region: CASSPNLAAGETQYF. For the CDR3, the DNA is TGTGCCAGCAGCCCAAACCTAGCGGCTGGGGAGACCCAGTACTTC.

This clone was counted only a few times. The rearrangement links TRBV28 to TRBJ1-2; D uncertain. CDR3 length equals 12 residues. The germline CDR1 and CDR2 sequences are MDHEN and SYDVKM. Trimming took off 6 bases at V and 7 bases at J, with 12 bases between the two ends. CDR3 protein: CASRPAGSGYTF. CDR3 DNA: TGTGCCAGCAGACCCGCCGGGAGTGGCTACACCTTC.

This chain uses TRBV11-2 with TRBJ2-7, with 8 nucleotides matching TRBD1. The germline V gene encodes CDR1 SGHAT and CDR2 FQNNGV. The junction had 9 bases not matched to a gene; V was cut back by 5 bases and J by 3 bases. This CDR3 spans 15 amino acids. The CDR3 protein is CASSLRQGNNYEQYF. The DNA for the CDR3 is TGTGCCAGCAGCCTCAGACAGGGGAATAACTACGAGCAGTACTTC.

The chain has TRBV4-2 and TRBJ1-5; maybe TRBD1 (6 bases). V was shortened by 4 bases and J by 1 base, with 14 bases between the two germline ends. Germline V gene lookup returns CDR1 LGHNA and CDR2 YNFKEQ. The length of the CDR3 is 16 residues. The CDR3 loop is CASSPQQGGSNQPQHF. CDR3 nucleotides: TGTGCCAGCAGCCCTCAACAGGGAGGGAGCAATCAGCCCCAGCATTTT.